The sequence of this T cell receptor beta chain was determined in a study of cytomegalovirus exposure and HLA in healthy donors. PCR was performed using 60 Vbeta and 13 Jbeta primers. Profiling relied on immunoSEQ multiplex PCR, and the TCRdb table lists in-frame clones only, not all of them. The sample has around 110,000 clones, roughly 73% seen once; the top ten hold more than 0.7%. Study-wide points: Common viral pathogens (according to a later analysis) appeared linked to several of the most significant clusters. By a later analysis, the bulk of CMV-associated TCR beta chains appeared HLA-restricted.

CDR1 SGHRS and CDR2 YFSETQ come from the germline V gene. This CDR3 comprises 11 residues. The ends were cut back, 1 base at V and 7 bases at J, with 5 bases in the middle. This clone was seen a few times. No antigen is known for it. The rearrangement links TRBV5-1 to TRBJ1-1; D call uncertain. The sequence was obtained from a woman between 25 and 40 years old in good health and CMV-seronegative. The sequencing sample was made of PBMCs. This CDR3 reads CASSLYGEAFF. The CDR3 DNA sequence: TGCGCCAGCAGCTTGTACGGTGAAGCTTTCTTT.